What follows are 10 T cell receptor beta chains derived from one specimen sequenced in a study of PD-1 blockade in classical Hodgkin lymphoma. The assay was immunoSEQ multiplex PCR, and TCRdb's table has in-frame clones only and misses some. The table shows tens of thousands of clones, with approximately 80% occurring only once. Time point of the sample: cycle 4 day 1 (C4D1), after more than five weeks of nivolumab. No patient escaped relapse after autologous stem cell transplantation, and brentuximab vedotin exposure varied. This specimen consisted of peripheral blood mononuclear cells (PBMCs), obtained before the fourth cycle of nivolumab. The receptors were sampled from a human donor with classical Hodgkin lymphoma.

DNA of the CDR3: TGTGCCACCAGCAACCGAGGGACATTCGGCGGGGAGCTGTTTTTT. It codes for CATSNRGTFGGELFF. V and J are TRBV15 and TRBJ2-2; TRBD1 is a possible D gene (6 bases). CDR1 is LNHNV and CDR2 is YYDKDF in the germline V gene (reference sequence). Trimming shortened V by 4 bases and J by 7 bases, and 16 bases separated the two germline ends. The CDR3 covers 15 residues.

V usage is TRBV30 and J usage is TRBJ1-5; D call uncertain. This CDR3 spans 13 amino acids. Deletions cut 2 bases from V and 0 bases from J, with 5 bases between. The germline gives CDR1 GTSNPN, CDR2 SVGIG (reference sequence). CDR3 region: CAWSPTSNQPQHF. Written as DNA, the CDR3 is TGTGCCTGGAGTCCAACTAGCAATCAGCCCCAGCATTTT.

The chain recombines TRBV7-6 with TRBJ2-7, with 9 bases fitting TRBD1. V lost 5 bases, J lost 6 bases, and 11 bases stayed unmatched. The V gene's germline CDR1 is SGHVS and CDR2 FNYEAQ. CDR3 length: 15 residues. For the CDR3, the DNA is TGTGCCAGCAGCCCTCGGGCGGGACAGGGCTTCGAGCAGTACTTC. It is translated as CASSPRAGQGFEQYF. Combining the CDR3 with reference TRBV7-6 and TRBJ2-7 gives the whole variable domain GAGVSQSPRYKVTKRGQDVALRCDPISGHVSLYWYRQALGQGPEFLTYFNYEAQQDKSGLPNDRFSAERPEGSISTLTIQRTEQRDSAMYRCASSPRAGQGFEQYFGPGTRLTVT.

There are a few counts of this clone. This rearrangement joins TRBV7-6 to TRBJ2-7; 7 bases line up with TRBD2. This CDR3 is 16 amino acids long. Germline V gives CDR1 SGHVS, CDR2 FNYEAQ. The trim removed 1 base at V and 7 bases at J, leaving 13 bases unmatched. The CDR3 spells CASSLDPTGGGGEQYF. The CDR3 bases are TGTGCCAGCAGCTTAGATCCCACGGGAGGTGGGGGTGAGCAGTACTTC.

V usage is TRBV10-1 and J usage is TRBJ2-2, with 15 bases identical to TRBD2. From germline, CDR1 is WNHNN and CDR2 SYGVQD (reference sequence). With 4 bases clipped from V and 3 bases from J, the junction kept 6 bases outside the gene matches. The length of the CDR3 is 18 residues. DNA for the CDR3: TGCGCCAGCAGTGTTGGACTAGCGGGAGGGCCCGACACCGGGGAGCTGTTTTTT. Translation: CASSVGLAGGPDTGELFF.

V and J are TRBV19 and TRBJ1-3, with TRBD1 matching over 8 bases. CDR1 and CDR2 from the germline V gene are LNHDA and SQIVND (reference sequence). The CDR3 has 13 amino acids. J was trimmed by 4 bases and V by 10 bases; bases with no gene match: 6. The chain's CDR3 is CATLDREGNTIYF. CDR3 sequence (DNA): TGTGCCACCCTGGACAGGGAGGGAAACACCATATATTTT.

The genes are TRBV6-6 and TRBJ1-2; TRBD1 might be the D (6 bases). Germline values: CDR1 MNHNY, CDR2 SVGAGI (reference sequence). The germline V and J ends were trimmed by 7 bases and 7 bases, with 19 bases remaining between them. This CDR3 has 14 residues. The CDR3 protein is CASNLQQGGSGYTF. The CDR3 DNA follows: TGTGCCAGCAATCTACAACAAGGGGGATCTGGCTACACCTTC.

CDR3 sequence: CASSDRVGNTIYF. The DNA for the CDR3 is TGTGCCAGTAGCGACAGGGTTGGAAACACCATATATTTT. This chain connects TRBV19 to TRBJ1-3; 7 nucleotides align to TRBD1. This CDR3 region has 13 residues. The J segment lost 3 bases and the V segment lost 6 bases, leaving 2 bases of the junction unmatched. Looked up from germline, CDR1 is LNHDA and CDR2 is SQIVND (reference sequence).

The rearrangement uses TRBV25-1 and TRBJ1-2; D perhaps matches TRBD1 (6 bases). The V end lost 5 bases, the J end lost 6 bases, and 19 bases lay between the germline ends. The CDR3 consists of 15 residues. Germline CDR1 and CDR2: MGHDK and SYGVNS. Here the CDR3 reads CASSPTGRILNGYTF. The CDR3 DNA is TGTGCCAGCAGTCCAACAGGGCGGATCTTGAATGGCTACACCTTC.

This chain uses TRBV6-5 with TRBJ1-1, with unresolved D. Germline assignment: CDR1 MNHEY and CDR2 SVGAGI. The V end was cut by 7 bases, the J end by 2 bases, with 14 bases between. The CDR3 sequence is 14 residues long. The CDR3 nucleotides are TGTGCCAGCAATGGCTACGTGGATAACACTGAAGCTTTCTTT. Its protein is CASNGYVDNTEAFF.